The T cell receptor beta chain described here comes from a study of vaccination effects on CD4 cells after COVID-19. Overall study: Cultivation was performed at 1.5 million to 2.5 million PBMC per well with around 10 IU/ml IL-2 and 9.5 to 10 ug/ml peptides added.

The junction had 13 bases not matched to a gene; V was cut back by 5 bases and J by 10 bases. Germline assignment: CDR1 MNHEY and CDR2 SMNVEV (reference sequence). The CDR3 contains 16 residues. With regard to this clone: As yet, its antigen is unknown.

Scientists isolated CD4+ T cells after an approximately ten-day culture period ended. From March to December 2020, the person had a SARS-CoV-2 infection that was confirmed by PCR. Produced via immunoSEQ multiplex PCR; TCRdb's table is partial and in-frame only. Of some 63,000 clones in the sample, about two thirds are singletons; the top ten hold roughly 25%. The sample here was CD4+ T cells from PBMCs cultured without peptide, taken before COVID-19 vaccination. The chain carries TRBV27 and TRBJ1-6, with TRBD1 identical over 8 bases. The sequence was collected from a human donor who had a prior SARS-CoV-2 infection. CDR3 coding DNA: TGTGCCAGCAGTCCCCCGGGACAGGCGTTCGAGTCACCCCTCCACTTT. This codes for CASSPPGQAFESPLHF.